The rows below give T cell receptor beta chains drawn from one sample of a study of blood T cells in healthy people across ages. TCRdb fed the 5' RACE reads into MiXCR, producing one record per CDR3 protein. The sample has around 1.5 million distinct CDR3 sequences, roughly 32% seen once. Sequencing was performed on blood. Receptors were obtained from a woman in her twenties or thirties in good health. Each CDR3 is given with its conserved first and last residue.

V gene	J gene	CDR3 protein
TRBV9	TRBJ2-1	CASSVAGSGYNEQFF
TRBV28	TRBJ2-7	CASRVAGGVYEQYF
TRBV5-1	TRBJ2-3	CASSLRPGTSGRGTSTDTQYF
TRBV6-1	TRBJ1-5	CASSDRGQGRGQPQHF
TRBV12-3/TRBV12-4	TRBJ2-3	CASSLALAGGRTDTQYF
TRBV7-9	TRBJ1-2	CASSLRDRGNHGYTF
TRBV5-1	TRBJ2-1	CASSLVASGVSEQFF
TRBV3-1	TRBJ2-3	CASSQFSGGAGDTQYF
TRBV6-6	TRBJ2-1	CASHLQQASSYNEQFF
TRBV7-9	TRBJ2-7	CASSWWDREDEQYF
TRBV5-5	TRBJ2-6	CASSSYTAGANVLTF
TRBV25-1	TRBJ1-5	CASSDPRGNQPQHF
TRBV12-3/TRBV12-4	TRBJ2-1	CASSLRTGLAGGPDEQFF
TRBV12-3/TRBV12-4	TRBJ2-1	CASSLQGSGFSYNEQFF
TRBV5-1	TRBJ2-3	CASSWGNTDAQYF
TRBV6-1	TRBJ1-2	CARSEIGQYGYTF
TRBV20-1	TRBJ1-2	CSARPLGYTF
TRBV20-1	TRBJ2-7	CSARTPGSRSPYEQYF
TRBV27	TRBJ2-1	CASSNTGFNEQFF
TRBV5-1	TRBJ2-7	CASSLLIADSYEQYF
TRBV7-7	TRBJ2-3	CASSLGRARTDTQYF
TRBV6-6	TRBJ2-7	CASMAGDYEQYF
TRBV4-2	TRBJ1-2	CASSQDRLLGIYGYTF
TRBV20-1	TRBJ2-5	CSARDGWTGGGKTQYF
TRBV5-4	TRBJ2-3	CASSLPDSYTDTQYF
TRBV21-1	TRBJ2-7	CASSKVAGRLLNSYEQYF
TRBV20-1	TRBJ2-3	CSARDYKRGRTDTQYF
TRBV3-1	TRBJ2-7	CASSQDGLAGGPGYEQYF
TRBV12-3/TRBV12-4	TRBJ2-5	CASTPGRGHGETQYF
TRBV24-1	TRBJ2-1	CDTSLDSFQFF
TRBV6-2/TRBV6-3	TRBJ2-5	CASSPRTSGGYQETQYF
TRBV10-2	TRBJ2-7	CASSDAGTSRYEQYF
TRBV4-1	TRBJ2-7	CASSQDRNYLYEQYF
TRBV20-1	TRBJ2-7	CSASRDISYEQYF
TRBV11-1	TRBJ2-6	CASSSQLGTRWAGANVLTF
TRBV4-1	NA	CASSQDSRVEQYF
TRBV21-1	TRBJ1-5	CASSTSGLHQPQHF
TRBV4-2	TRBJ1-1	CASSQRGLGTEAFF
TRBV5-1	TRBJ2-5	CASRTDGGSFGETQYF
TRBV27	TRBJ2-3	CASSFRLAGGSTDTQYF
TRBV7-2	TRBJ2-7	CASSPEIWGDEQYF
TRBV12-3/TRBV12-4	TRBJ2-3	CASSLGSGRDTQYF
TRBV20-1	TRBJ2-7	CGARDTGLAGDQQYF
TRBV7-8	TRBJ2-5	CASSLAGRGHQETQYF
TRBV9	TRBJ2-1	CASSVDGYDEQFF
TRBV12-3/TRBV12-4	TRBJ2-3	CASTSIGGTDTDTQYF
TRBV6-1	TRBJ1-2	CASNRQGANTF
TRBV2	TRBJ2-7	CASLSGGETYEQYF
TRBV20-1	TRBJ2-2	CSAFRANTGELFF
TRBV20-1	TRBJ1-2	CSARWGAQGYTF
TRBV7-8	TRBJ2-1	CASSSRPGLASYNEQFF
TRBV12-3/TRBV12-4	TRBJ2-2	CASSLYSFTGELFF
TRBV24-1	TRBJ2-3	CATSDSGTGINTDTQYF
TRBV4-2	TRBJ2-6	CASSQADSSGANVLTF
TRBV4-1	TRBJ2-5	CASSQQGILETQYF
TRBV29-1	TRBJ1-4	CSVEWPGKKLFF
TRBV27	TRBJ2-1	CASSFLPPPSGYNEQFF
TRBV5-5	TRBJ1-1	CVSSYLGDTEAFF